The present entry profiles one T cell receptor (beta chain) with its context. As handled by the study authors: Quantification of nucleated cells was approximated via reference gene primer amplification. Sequenced by immunoSEQ multiplex PCR; TCRdb stores in-frame clones only, minus some. That table furnishes V, J and clone size, whereas the DNA furnished D and trimming. The repertoire has 300,000 to 350,000 clones, around 87% of them found once; the top ten carry 3.5% to 4.5%. The data were taken from a study of blood T cell repertoires in COVID-19. Study at large: Researchers got acute and convalescent COVID-19 samples from the United States, Italy and Spain. Sources were T cells, B-cell-depleted T cells, or PBMCs; the material itself was cDNA or gDNA.

Cohorts were determined from participant-reported clinical history. This clonotype was obtained from a woman aged 18-29 years with acute COVID-19. Sequenced: PBMCs or T cells enriched from blood (not recorded which).

The CDR3 DNA reads TGTGCCTGGAGCGACCACGAACAGGGTCTAAGCAATCAGCCCCAGCATTTT. Amino acids: CAWSDHEQGLSNQPQHF. V and J are TRBV30 and TRBJ1-5, with a tentative D call TRBD1 (6 bases). V lost 3 bases, J lost 1 base, and 19 bases lay in between. Germline V gene lookup returns CDR1 GTSNPN and CDR2 SVGIG (reference sequence). The CDR3 is 17 amino acids.